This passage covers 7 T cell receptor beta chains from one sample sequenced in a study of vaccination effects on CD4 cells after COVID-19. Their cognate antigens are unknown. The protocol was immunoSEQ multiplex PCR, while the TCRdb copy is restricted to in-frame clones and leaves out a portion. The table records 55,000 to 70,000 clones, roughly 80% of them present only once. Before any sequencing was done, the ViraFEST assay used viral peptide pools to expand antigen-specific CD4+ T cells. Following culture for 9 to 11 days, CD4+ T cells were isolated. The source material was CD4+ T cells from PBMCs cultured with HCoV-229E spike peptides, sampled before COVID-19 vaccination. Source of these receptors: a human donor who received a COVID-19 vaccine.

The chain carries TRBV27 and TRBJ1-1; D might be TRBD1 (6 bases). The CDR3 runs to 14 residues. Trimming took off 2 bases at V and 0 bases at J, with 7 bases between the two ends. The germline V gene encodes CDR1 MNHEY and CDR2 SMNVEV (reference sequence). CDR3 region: CASSLTGLNTEAFF. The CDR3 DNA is TGTGCCAGCAGTTTAACAGGGTTGAACACTGAAGCTTTCTTT.

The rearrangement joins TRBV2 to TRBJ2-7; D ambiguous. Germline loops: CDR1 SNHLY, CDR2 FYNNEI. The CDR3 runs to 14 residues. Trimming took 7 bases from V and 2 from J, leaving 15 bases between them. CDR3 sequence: CASIRAWPTYEQYV. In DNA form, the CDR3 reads TGTGCCAGCATAAGGGCTTGGCCAACCTACGAGCAGTACGTC.

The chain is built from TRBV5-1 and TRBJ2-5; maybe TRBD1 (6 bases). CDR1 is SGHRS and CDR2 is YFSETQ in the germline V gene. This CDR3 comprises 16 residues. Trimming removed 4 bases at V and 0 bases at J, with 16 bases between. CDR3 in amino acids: CASSDGQKPNQETQYF. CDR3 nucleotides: TGCGCCAGCAGCGACGGACAGAAGCCGAACCAAGAGACCCAGTACTTC.

CDR3 nucleotide sequence: TGTGCCAGCAGTAGGGACAGGGACTCTAGCACAGATACGCAGTATTTT. It encodes CASSRDRDSSTDTQYF. The chain is built from TRBV2 and TRBJ2-3; 9 nucleotides agree with TRBD1. The germline gives CDR1 SNHLY, CDR2 FYNNEI. With 5 bases clipped from V and 0 bases from J, the junction kept 6 bases outside the gene matches. This CDR3 region has 16 residues.

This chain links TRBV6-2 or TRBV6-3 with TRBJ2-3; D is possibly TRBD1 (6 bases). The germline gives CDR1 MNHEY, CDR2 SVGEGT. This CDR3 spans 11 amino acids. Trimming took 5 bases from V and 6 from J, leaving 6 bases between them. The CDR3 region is CASSQGDTQYF. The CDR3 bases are TGTGCCAGCAGTCAGGGGGATACGCAGTATTTT.

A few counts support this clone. The CDR3 is CASSQYSGRLNTEAFF. CDR3 bases: TGTGCCAGCAGCCAATATTCCGGACGGCTGAACACTGAAGCTTTCTTT. The chain has TRBV3-1 (or the pseudogene TRBV3-2) and TRBJ1-1, with D hard to call. From germline, CDR1 is LGHDT and CDR2 YNNKEL (reference sequence). V shed 2 bases and J shed 0 bases, with 13 bases lying between them. The length of the CDR3 is 16 residues.

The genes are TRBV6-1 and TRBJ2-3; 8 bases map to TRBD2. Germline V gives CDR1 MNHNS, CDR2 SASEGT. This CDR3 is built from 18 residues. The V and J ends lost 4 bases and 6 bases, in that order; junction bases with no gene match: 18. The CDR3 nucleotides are TGTGCCAGCAGTGGAGGTTATATCGCGGCGGGGGGCCGGGATACGCAGTATTTT. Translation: CASSGGYIAAGGRDTQYF.